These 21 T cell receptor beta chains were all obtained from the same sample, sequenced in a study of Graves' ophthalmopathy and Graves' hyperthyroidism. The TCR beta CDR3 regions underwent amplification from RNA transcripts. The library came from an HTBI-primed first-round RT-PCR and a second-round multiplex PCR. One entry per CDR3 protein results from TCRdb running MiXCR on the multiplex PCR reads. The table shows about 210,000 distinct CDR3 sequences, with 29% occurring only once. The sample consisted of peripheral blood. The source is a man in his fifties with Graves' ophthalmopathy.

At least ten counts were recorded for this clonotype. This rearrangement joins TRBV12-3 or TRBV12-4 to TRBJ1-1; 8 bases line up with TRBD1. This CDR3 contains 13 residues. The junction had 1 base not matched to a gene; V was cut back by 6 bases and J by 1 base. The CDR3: CASRGQANTEAFF. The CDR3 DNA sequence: TGTGCCAGCAGGGGACAGGCGAACACTGAAGCTTTCTTT.

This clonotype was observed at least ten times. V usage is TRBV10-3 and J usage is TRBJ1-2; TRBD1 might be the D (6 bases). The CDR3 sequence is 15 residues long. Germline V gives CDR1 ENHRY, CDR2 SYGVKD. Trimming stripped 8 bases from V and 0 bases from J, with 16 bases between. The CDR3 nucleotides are TGTGCCATCTCCTGGACAGATCAAGCTAACTATGGCTACACCTTC. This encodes CAISWTDQANYGYTF.

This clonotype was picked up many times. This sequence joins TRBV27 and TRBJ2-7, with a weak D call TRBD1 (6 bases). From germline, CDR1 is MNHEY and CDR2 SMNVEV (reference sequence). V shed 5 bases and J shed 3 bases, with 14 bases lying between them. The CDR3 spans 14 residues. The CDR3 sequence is CASSPGESDYEQYF. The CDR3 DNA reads TGTGCCAGCAGTCCAGGGGAATCGGACTACGAGCAGTACTTC.

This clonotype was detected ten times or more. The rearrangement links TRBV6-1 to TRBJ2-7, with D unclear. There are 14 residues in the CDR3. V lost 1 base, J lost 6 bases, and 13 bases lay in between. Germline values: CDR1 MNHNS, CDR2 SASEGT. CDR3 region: CASSEGLGGREQYF. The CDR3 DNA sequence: TGTGCCAGCAGTGAAGGGCTGGGCGGACGCGAGCAGTACTTC.

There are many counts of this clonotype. The CDR3 spells CSVEIRDRGDEQYF. CDR3 DNA: TGCAGCGTTGAAATCCGGGACAGGGGCGACGAGCAGTACTTC. The J gene is TRBJ2-7, the V gene TRBV29-1; TRBD1 matches 10 bases. The junction had 6 bases not matched to a gene; V was cut back by 2 bases and J by 5 bases. The CDR3 is 14 residues long. Germline CDR1 is SQVTM and CDR2 is ANQGSEA.

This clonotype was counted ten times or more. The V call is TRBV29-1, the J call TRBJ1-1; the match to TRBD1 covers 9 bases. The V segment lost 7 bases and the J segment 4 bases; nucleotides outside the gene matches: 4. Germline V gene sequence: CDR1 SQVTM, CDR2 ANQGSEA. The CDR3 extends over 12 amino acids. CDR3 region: CSAGQGSTEAFF. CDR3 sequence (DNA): TGCAGCGCCGGACAGGGGAGCACTGAAGCTTTCTTT.

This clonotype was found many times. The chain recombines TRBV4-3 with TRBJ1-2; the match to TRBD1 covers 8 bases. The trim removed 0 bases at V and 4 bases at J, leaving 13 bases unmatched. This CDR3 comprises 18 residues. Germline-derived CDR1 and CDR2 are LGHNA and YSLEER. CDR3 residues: CASSQESHLDRVFYGYTF. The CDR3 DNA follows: TGCGCCAGCAGCCAAGAGAGCCATTTGGACAGGGTCTTCTATGGCTACACCTTC.

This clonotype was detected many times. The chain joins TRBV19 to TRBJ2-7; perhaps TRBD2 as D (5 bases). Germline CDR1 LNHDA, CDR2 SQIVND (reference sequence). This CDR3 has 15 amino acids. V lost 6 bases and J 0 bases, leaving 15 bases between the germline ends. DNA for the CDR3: TGTGCCAGTAGGATGTCAGGCGCGGGCTCCTACGAGCAGTACTTC. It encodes CASRMSGAGSYEQYF.

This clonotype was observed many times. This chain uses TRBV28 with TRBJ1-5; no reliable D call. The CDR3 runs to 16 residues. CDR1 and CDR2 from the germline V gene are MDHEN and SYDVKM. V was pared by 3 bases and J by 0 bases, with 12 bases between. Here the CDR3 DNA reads TGTGCCAGCAGTTTTAAGGCGTGGTATAGCAATCAGCCCCAGCATTTT. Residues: CASSFKAWYSNQPQHF.

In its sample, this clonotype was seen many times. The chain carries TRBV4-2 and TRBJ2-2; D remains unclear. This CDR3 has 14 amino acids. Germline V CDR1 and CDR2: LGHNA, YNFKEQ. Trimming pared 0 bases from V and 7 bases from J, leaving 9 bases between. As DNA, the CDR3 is TGTGCCAGCAGCCAAGAACTACACCACGGGGAGCTGTTTTTT. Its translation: CASSQELHHGELFF.

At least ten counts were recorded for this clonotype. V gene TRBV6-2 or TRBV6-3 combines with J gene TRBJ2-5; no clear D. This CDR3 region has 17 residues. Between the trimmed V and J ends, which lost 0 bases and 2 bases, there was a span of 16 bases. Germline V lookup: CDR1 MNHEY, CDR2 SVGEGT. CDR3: CASSYSRTNIQQETQYF. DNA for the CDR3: TGTGCCAGCAGTTACTCCCGGACGAATATCCAACAAGAGACCCAGTACTTC.

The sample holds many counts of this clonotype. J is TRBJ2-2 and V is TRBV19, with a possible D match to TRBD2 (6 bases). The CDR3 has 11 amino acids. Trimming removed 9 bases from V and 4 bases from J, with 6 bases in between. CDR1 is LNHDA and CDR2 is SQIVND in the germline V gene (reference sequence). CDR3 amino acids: CARGGTGELFF. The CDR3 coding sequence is TGTGCCAGGGGGGGCACCGGGGAGCTGTTTTTT.

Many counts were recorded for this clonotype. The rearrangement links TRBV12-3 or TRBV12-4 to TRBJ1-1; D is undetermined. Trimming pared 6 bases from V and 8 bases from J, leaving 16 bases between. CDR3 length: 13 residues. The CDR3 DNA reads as TGTGCCAGCAGGATGACGCACCCTCCCGAAGCTTTCTTT. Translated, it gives CASRMTHPPEAFF.

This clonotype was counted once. In nucleotides, the CDR3 is TGTGCCACCAGTGAGGCAGGCCCCCACCAGCCCCAGCATTTT. Its protein product is CATSEAGPHQPQHF. V usage is TRBV24-1 and J usage is TRBJ1-5; unclear D gene. The CDR3 is 14 residues long. Deletions cut 4 bases from V and 7 bases from J, with 13 bases between. Looked up from germline, CDR1 is KGHDR and CDR2 is SFDVKD.

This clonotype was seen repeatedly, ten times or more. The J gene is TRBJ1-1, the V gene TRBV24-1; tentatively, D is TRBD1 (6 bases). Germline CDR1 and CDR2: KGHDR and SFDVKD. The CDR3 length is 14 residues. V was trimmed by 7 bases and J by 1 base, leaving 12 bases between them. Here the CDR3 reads CATSLGGGNTEAFF. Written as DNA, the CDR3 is TGTGCCACCAGCCTAGGAGGGGGGAACACTGAAGCTTTCTTT.

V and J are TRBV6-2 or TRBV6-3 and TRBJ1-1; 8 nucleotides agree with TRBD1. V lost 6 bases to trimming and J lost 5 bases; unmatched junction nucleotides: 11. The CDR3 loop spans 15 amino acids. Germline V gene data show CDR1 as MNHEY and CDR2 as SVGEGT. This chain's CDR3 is CASRTWDRIVTEAFF. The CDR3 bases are TGTGCCAGCAGGACCTGGGACAGGATAGTTACTGAAGCTTTCTTT.

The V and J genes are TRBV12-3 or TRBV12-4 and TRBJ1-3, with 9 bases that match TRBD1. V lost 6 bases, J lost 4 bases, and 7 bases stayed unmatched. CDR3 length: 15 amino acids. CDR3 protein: CASRGTGRRGNTIYF. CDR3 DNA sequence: TGTGCCAGCAGGGGGACAGGGAGAAGGGGAAACACCATATATTTT.

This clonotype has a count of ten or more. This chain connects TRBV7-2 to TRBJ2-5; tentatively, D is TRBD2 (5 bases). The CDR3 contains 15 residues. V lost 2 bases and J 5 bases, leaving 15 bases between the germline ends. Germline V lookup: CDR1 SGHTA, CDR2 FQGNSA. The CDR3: CASSLNPLVGETQYF. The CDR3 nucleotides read TGTGCCAGCAGCTTAAATCCACTAGTTGGGGAGACCCAGTACTTC.

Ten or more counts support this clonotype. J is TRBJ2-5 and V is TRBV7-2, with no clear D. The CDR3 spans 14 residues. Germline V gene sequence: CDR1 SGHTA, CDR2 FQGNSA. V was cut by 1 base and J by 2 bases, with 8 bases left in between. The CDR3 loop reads CASSLDRIQETQYF. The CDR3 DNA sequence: TGTGCCAGCAGCTTAGACAGAATACAAGAGACCCAGTACTTC.

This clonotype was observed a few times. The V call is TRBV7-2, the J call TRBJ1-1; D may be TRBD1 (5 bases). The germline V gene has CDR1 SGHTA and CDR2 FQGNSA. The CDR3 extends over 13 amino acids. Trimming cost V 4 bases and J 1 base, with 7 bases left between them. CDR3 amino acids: CASSWGENTEAFF. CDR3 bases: TGTGCCAGCAGCTGGGGCGAGAACACTGAAGCTTTCTTT.

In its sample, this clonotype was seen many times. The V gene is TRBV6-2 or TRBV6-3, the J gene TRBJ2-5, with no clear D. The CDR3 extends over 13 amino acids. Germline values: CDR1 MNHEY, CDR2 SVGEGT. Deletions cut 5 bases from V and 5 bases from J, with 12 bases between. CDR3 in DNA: TGTGCCAGCAGTCCTTCCTTGGGGGAGACCCAGTACTTC. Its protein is CASSPSLGETQYF.